The 23 T cell receptor beta chains below were found in one sample sequenced in a study of blood T cell repertoires in COVID-19. Profiling relied on immunoSEQ multiplex PCR, and the TCRdb table lists in-frame clones only, not all of them. The repertoire has more than 400,000 clones, about 90% of them found once; the top ten carry about 0.6%. The sequencing sample was made of PBMCs or T cells enriched from blood (not recorded which). The receptor set was obtained from a man between 18 and 35 years old who had recovered from COVID-19.

In DNA, the CDR3 is TGTGCCAGCAGCTTGGAACAGTCTGGGGCCAACGTCCTGACTTTC. Its protein product is CASSLEQSGANVLTF. The chain recombines TRBV5-4 with TRBJ2-6; D is uncertain. This CDR3 is 15 amino acids long. In germline, CDR1 is SGHNT, CDR2 YYREEE (reference sequence). Trimming pared 0 bases from V and 1 base from J, leaving 5 bases between.

The chain is built from TRBV19 and TRBJ2-7, with TRBD1 identical over 7 bases. CDR1 and CDR2 from the germline V gene are LNHDA and SQIVND (reference sequence). J lost 4 bases, V lost 10 bases, and 7 bases had no gene match. This CDR3 contains 12 residues. Here the CDR3 reads CANPGQKYEQYF. The CDR3 DNA reads as TGTGCCAATCCGGGACAGAAATACGAGCAGTACTTC. Based on the CDR3 plus reference TRBV19 and TRBJ2-7, the full variable domain is DGGITQSPKYLFRKEGQNVTLSCEQNLNHDAMYWYRQDPGQGLRLIYYSQIVNDFQKGDIAEGYSVSREKKESFPLTVTSAQKNPTAFYLCANPGQKYEQYFGPGTRLTVT.

This sequence joins TRBV6-6 and TRBJ2-5; D unresolved. The CDR3 is 10 residues long. V was cut by 11 bases and J by 5 bases, with 9 bases left in between. Germline CDR1 is MNHNY and CDR2 is SVGAGI (reference sequence). The chain's CDR3 is CAAAGETQYF. The CDR3 bases are TGTGCCGCGGCCGGGGAGACCCAGTACTTC.

The CDR3 coding sequence is TGTGCCAGTAGTGCACAGGGGTTGGACTATGGCTACACCTTC. This sequence encodes CASSAQGLDYGYTF. The gene calls are TRBV19 and TRBJ1-2; TRBD1 matches at 7 bases. The CDR3 covers 14 residues. Germline CDR1 and CDR2: LNHDA and SQIVND (reference sequence). V gave up 5 bases and J gave up 3 bases; unmatched junction bases: 6.

The rearrangement links TRBV25-1 to TRBJ2-1; 13 nucleotides align to TRBD2. The V segment lost 8 bases and the J segment 7 bases; nucleotides outside the gene matches: 8. Germline V CDR1 and CDR2: MGHDK, SYGVNS. The CDR3 consists of 15 residues. CDR3 amino acids: CASARTSGSGNEQFF. CDR3 nucleotide sequence: TGTGCCAGCGCCCGGACTAGCGGGAGTGGGAATGAGCAGTTCTTC.

The V call is TRBV19, the J call TRBJ1-3; 10 bases map to TRBD1. The germline V gene has CDR1 LNHDA and CDR2 SQIVND (reference sequence). V shed 8 bases and J 8 bases; nucleotides not matched to a gene: 6. The CDR3 contains 13 residues. CDR3 region: CASGDRGQDTIYF. The CDR3 DNA reads as TGTGCCAGTGGAGACAGGGGGCAGGACACCATATATTTT.

The chain couples TRBV5-5 to TRBJ1-1; D not resolved. The CDR3 sequence is 13 residues long. Germline CDR1 is SGHKS and CDR2 is YYEKEE (reference sequence). The germline V and J ends were trimmed by 5 bases and 2 bases, with 10 bases remaining between them. The CDR3, as DNA: TGTGCCAGCAGTCAAACATCTAACACTGAAGCTTTCTTT. Its protein is CASSQTSNTEAFF.

The genes are TRBV29-1 and TRBJ1-2; D is ambiguous. The CDR3 totals 14 residues. Per the germline V gene, CDR1 is SQVTM and CDR2 is ANQGSEA. V gave up 4 bases and J gave up 4 bases, with 16 bases separating them. The CDR3: CSVAQDTKTYGYTF. The DNA of the CDR3 is TGCAGCGTTGCTCAAGACACCAAGACCTATGGCTACACCTTC.

The chain combines TRBV19 with TRBJ1-2, with D maybe TRBD1 (6 bases). Germline V gives CDR1 LNHDA, CDR2 SQIVND (reference sequence). This CDR3 comprises 15 residues. The germline V and J ends were trimmed by 6 bases and 5 bases, with 19 bases remaining between them. CDR3 residues: CASRQGSVSGYGYTF. Here the CDR3 DNA reads TGTGCCAGTAGACAGGGCTCAGTGTCGGGGTATGGCTACACCTTC. The whole variable domain, filled in from reference TRBV19 and TRBJ1-2, reads DGGITQSPKYLFRKEGQNVTLSCEQNLNHDAMYWYRQDPGQGLRLIYYSQIVNDFQKGDIAEGYSVSREKKESFPLTVTSAQKNPTAFYLCASRQGSVSGYGYTFGSGTRLTVV.

V is TRBV28 and J is TRBJ2-1; tentatively, D is TRBD2 (5 bases). V lost 6 bases and J lost 3, with 12 bases in between. The CDR3 runs 14 residues. Germline V gene lookup returns CDR1 MDHEN and CDR2 SYDVKM. CDR3 protein: CASSPLGVYNEQFF. The CDR3, as DNA: TGTGCCAGCAGCCCGTTGGGAGTCTACAATGAGCAGTTCTTC.

The chain joins TRBV18 to TRBJ1-4; D gene uncertain. Looked up from germline, CDR1 is KGHSH and CDR2 is LQKENI. The CDR3 length is 14 residues. Trimming left V 5 bases short and J 8 bases short, with 15 bases between. The CDR3 DNA sequence: TGTGCCAGCTCAGCGGGAATTAGTGCGGAAAAACTGTTTTTT. Its protein is CASSAGISAEKLFF.

The chain links TRBV3-1 (or the pseudogene TRBV3-2) to TRBJ1-2; 8 bases map to TRBD1. This CDR3 is 15 amino acids long. Germline loops: CDR1 LGHDT, CDR2 YNNKEL (reference sequence). Unmatched junction bases numbered 9, after V lost 5 bases and J lost 4 bases. DNA of the CDR3: TGTGCCAGCAGCGAAATACAGGGGGGCTCCTATGGCTACACCTTC. Amino acids: CASSEIQGGSYGYTF.

The chain joins TRBV6-1 to TRBJ1-2; the match to TRBD1 covers 7 bases. The CDR3 loop spans 17 amino acids. Losses at the gene ends were 3 bases for V and 0 bases for J; bases not matched to a gene: 10. Germline V gives CDR1 MNHNS, CDR2 SASEGT. The CDR3 nucleotides are TGTGCCAGCAGTGATTTTCTCCGGGACAGACCTAACTATGGCTACACCTTC. This gives the protein CASSDFLRDRPNYGYTF.

This chain joins TRBV4-2 and TRBJ2-2; D is perhaps TRBD1 (6 bases). V lost 0 bases and J lost 7, with 21 bases in between. Per the germline V gene, CDR1 is LGHNA and CDR2 is YNFKEQ. CDR3 length: 18 residues. CDR3 in amino acids: CASSQDLVQGPCNGELFF. For the CDR3, the DNA is TGTGCCAGCAGCCAAGATCTGGTCCAGGGGCCGTGTAACGGGGAGCTGTTTTTT.

The chain joins TRBV7-2 to TRBJ2-3, with a tentative D call TRBD2 (5 bases). The CDR3 spans 15 residues. Germline V gives CDR1 SGHTA, CDR2 FQGNSA. V gave up 4 bases and J gave up 3 bases, with 14 bases separating them. DNA of the CDR3: TGTGCCAGCAGCTCCTTAGCGTCCACGACAGATACGCAGTATTTT. It encodes CASSSLASTTDTQYF.

The CDR3 nucleotides read TGTGCCAGCAGTTTGCGGACAGGCCTTAGCTCCTATAATTCACCCCTCCACTTT. Its translation: CASSLRTGLSSYNSPLHF. The V call is TRBV28, the J call TRBJ1-6, with TRBD1 identical over 7 bases. V lost 3 bases to trimming and J lost 0 bases; unmatched junction nucleotides: 8. This CDR3 is 18 amino acids long. Germline V CDR1 and CDR2: MDHEN, SYDVKM.

V usage is TRBV14 and J usage is TRBJ2-1; TRBD2 aligns across 10 bases. Germline CDR1 reads SGHDN; CDR2 reads FVKESK. CDR3 length: 17 residues. J was trimmed by 2 bases and V by 1 base; bases with no gene match: 5. The DNA of the CDR3 is TGTGCCAGCAGCCAAGCTGGAGCGGGAGGGCCCTACAATGAGCAGTTCTTC. This gives the protein CASSQAGAGGPYNEQFF.

V usage is TRBV27 and J usage is TRBJ1-5, with TRBD1 matching over 9 bases. V lost 3 bases, J lost 3 bases, and 3 bases stayed unmatched. The CDR3 has 15 amino acids. Germline-derived CDR1 and CDR2 are MNHEY and SMNVEV (reference sequence). The CDR3 DNA sequence: TGTGCCAGCAGTTTCGGGACAGGGAACAATCAGCCCCAGCATTTT. Protein: CASSFGTGNNQPQHF.

For the CDR3, the DNA is TGTGCCAGCAGTTACAGACGACCAAGAAGTGAGACCCAGTACTTC. Residues: CASSYRRPRSETQYF. J is TRBJ2-5 and V is TRBV28; no reliable D call. Germline CDR1 reads MDHEN; CDR2 reads SYDVKM. V dropped 4 bases and J dropped 5 bases, with 17 bases sitting between them. The CDR3 sequence is 15 residues long.

The chain recombines TRBV20-1 with TRBJ1-2; D unclear. CDR1 DFQATT and CDR2 SNEGSKA come from the germline V gene (reference sequence). The CDR3 has 11 amino acids. Trimming left V 6 bases short and J 8 bases short, with 13 bases between. In DNA form, the CDR3 reads TGCAGTGCAAAGCCAAGCCAAGGCTACACCTTC. Translation: CSAKPSQGYTF.

V is TRBV7-3 and J is TRBJ2-3; D is possibly TRBD2 (6 bases). Germline CDR1 reads SGHTA; CDR2 reads FQGTGA. V lost 1 base and J 1 base, leaving 12 bases between the germline ends. This CDR3 is built from 16 residues. In nucleotides, the CDR3 is TGTGCCAGCAGCTTAATGGGGCGGGAAGGCACAGATACGCAGTATTTT. The encoded protein is CASSLMGREGTDTQYF. The full variable domain, with the rest looked up from reference TRBV7-3 and TRBJ2-3, is GAGVSQTPSNKVTEKGKYVELRCDPISGHTALYWYRQSLGQGPEFLIYFQGTGAADDSGLPNDRFFAVRPEGSVSTLKIQRTERGDSAVYLCASSLMGREGTDTQYFGPGTRLTVL.

Concerning this clone: The junction departs from the called germline gene at one end, perhaps through a read error. V usage is TRBV7-9 and J usage is TRBJ2-1, with 8 bases matching TRBD1. Germline V gene data show CDR1 as SEHNR and CDR2 as FQNEAQ (reference sequence). The CDR3 runs to 12 residues. This CDR3 is CASSRGQGIKVF. CDR3 in DNA: TGTGCCAGCAGCCGAGGACAGGGCATCAAGGTCTTC.

The chain employs TRBV7-9 and TRBJ2-7, with 9 bases identical to TRBD1. Germline CDR1 and CDR2: SEHNR and FQNEAQ (reference sequence). J lost 6 bases, V lost 5 bases, and 11 bases had no gene match. The CDR3 has 15 residues. CDR3 region: CASSPNGTGSSEQYF. In DNA, the CDR3 is TGTGCCAGCAGCCCAAACGGGACAGGGTCCAGCGAGCAGTACTTC.